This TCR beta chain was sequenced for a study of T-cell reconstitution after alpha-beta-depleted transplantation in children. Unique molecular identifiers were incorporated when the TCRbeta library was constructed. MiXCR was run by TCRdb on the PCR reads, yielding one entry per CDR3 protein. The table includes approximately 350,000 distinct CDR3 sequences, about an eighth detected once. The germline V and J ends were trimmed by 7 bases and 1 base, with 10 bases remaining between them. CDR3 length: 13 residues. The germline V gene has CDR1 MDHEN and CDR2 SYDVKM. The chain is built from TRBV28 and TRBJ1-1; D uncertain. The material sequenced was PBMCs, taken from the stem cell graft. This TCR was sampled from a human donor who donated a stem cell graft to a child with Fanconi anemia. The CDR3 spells CASNLDKNTEAFF. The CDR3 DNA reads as TGTGCCAGCAACCTCGACAAGAACACTGAAGCTTTCTTT.